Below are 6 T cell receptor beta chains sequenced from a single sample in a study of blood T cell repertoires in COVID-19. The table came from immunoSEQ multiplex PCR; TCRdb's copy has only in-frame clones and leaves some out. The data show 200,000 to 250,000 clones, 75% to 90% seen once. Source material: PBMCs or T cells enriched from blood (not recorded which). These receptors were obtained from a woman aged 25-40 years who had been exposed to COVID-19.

The CDR3 region has the DNA TGTGCCAGCAGTTGGGGGCATGAGCAGTACTTC. It codes for CASSWGHEQYF. V is TRBV12-3 or TRBV12-4 and J is TRBJ2-7, with D perhaps TRBD1 (6 bases). This CDR3 is 11 amino acids long. The V and J ends lost 4 bases and 7 bases respectively, with 8 bases between them.

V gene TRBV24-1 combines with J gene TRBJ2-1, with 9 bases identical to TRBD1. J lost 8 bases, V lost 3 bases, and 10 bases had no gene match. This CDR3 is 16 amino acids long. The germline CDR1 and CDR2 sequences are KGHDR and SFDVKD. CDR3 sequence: CATSDVPGQGSDEQFF. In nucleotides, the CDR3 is TGTGCCACCAGTGATGTTCCGGGACAGGGCTCCGATGAGCAGTTCTTC.

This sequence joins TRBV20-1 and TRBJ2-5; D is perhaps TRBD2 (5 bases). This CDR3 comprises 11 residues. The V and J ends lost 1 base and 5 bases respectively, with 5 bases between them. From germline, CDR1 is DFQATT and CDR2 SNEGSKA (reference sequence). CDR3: CSARGGETQYF. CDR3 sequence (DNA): TGCAGTGCTAGAGGAGGGGAGACCCAGTACTTC.

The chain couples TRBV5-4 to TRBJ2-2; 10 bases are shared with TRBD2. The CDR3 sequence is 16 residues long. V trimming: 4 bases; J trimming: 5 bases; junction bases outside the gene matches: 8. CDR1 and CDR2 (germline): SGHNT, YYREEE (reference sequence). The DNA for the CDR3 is TGTGCCAGCAGCCCATTGCCACTAGCGGGAACCGGGGAGCTGTTTTTT. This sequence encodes CASSPLPLAGTGELFF.

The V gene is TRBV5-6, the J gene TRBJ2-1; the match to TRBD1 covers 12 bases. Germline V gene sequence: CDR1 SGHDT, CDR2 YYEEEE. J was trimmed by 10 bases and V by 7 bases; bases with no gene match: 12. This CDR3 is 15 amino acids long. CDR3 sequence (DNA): TGTGCCAGCCGCCGTGGGACAGGGGGCGCAGGGGAGCAGTTCTTC. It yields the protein CASRRGTGGAGEQFF.

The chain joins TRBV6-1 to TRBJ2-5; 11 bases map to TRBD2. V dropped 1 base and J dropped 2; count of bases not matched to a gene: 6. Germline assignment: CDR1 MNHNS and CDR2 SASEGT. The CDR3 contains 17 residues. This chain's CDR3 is CASSEGRLAGFQETQYF. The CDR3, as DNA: TGTGCCAGCAGTGAAGGACGACTAGCGGGATTTCAAGAGACCCAGTACTTC.